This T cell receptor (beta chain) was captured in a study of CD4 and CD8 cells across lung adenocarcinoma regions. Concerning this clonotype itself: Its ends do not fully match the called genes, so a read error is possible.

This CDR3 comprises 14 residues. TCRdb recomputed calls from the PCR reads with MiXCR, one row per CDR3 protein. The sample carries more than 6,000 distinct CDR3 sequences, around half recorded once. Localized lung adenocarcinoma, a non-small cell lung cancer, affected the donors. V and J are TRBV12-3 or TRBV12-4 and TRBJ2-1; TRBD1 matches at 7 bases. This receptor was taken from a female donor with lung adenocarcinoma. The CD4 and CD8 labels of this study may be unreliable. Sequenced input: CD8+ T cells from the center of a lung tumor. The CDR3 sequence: CASSPRDSIDEQFF. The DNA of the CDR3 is TGTGCCAGCAGCCCCCGGGACAGCATAGACGAGCAGTTCTTT.